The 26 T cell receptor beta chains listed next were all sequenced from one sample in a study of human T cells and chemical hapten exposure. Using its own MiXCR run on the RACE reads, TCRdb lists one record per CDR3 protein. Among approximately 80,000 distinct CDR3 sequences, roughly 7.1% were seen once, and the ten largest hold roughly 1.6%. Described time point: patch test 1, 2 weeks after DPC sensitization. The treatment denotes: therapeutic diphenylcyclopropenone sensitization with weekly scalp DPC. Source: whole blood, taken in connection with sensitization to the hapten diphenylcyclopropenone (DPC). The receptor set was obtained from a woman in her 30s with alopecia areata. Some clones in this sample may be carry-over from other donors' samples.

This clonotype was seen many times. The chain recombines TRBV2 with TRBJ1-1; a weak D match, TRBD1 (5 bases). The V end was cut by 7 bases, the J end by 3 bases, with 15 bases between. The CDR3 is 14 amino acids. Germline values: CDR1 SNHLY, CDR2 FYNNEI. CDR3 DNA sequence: TGTGCCAGCATCTTTCGGCCGGGGGACACTGAAGCTTTCTTT. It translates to CASIFRPGDTEAFF.

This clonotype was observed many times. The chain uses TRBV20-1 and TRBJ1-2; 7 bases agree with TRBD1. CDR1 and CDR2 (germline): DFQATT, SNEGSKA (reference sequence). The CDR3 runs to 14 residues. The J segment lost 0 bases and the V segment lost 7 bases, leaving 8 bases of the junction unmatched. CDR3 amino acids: CSVPRDSANYGYTF. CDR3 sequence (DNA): TGCAGTGTCCCCCGGGACAGCGCTAACTATGGCTACACCTTC.

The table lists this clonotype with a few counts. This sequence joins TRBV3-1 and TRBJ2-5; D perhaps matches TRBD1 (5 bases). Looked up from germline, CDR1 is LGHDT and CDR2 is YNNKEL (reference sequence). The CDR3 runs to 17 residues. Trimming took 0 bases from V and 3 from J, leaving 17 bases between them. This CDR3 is CASSQDEDMTEEETQYF. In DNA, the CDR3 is TGTGCCAGCAGCCAAGATGAAGATATGACAGAAGAAGAGACCCAGTACTTC.

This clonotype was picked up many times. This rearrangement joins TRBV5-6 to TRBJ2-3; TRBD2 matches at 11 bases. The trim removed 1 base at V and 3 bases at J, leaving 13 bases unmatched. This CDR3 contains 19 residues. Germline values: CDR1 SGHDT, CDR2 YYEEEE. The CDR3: CASSLWLAGGKMTTDTQYF. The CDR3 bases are TGTGCCAGCAGCTTGTGGCTAGCGGGGGGTAAAATGACTACAGATACGCAGTATTTT.

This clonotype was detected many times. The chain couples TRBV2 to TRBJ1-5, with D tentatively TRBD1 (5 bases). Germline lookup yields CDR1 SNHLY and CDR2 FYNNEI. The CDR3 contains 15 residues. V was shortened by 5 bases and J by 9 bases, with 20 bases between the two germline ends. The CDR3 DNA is TGTGCCAGCAGTCCTGGGGACGCCAGGGTACGGCCCCAGCATTTT. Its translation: CASSPGDARVRPQHF.

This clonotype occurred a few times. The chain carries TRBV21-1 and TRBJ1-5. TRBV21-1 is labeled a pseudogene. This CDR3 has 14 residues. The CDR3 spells CASSLGISNQPQHF. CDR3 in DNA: TGTGCCAGCAGCCTAGGGATTAGCAATCAGCCCCAGCATTTT.

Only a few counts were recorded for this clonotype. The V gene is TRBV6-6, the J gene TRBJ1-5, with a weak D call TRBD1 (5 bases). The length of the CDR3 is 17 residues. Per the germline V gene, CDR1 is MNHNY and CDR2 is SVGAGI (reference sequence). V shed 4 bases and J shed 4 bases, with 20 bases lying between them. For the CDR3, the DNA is TGTGCCAGCAGTTCCTACCCATGGGGACCTAATAATCAGCCCCAGCATTTT. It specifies CASSSYPWGPNNQPQHF.

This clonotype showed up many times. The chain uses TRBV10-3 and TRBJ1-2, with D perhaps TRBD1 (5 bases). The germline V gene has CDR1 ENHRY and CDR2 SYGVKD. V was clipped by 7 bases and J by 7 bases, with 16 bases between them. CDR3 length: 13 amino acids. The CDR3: CAITPSGFGGYTF. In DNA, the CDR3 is TGTGCCATCACCCCCTCAGGGTTCGGTGGCTACACCTTC.

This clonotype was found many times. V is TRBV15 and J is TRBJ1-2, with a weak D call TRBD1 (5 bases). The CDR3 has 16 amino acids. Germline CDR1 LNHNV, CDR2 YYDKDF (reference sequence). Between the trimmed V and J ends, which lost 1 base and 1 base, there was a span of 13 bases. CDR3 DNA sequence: TGTGCCACCAGCAGAGCCGGGGGGAGAGGTAACTATGGCTACACCTTC. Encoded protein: CATSRAGGRGNYGYTF. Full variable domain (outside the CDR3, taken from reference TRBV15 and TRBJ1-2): DAMVIQNPRYQVTQFGKPVTLSCSQTLNHNVMYWYQQKSSQAPKLLFHYYDKDFNNEADTPDNFQSRRPNTSFCFLDIRSPGLGDTAMYLCATSRAGGRGNYGYTFGSGTRLTVV.

The CDR3 sequence is CASSQDAASYEQYF. The CDR3 nucleotides read TGTGCCAGCAGCCAAGACGCGGCCTCCTACGAGCAGTACTTC. V is TRBV3-1 and J is TRBJ2-7; D is unclear. The V gene's germline CDR1 is LGHDT and CDR2 YNNKEL (reference sequence). Trimming left V 0 bases short and J 0 bases short, with 6 bases between. The CDR3 spans 14 residues.

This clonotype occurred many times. The CDR3 sequence: CASSYPSHAEAFF. In DNA, the CDR3 is TGTGCCAGCAGTTACCCTTCCCACGCTGAAGCTTTCTTT. The V gene is TRBV6-6, the J gene TRBJ1-1; D is unresolved. Trimming removed 2 bases from V and 6 bases from J, with 10 bases in between. The CDR3 has 13 residues. In germline, CDR1 is MNHNY, CDR2 SVGAGI (reference sequence).

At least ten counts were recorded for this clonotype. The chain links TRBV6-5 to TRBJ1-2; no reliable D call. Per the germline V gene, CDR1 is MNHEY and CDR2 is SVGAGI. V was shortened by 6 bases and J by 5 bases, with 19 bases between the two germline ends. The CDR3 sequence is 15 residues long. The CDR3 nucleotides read TGTGCCAGCAGCCCCGTCGACACCTACCTTTATGGCTACACCTTC. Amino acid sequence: CASSPVDTYLYGYTF.

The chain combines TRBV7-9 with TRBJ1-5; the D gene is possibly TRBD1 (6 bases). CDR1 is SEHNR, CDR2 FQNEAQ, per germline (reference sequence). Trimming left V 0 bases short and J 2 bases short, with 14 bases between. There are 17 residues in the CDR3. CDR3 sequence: CASSLAPDSIGNQPQHF. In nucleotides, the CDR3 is TGTGCCAGCAGCTTAGCTCCGGACAGTATTGGCAATCAGCCCCAGCATTTT.

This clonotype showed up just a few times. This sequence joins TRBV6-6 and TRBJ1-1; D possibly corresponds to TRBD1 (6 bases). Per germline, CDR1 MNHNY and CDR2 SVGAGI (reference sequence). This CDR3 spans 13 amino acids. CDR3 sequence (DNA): TGTGCATCCCAACAGGGATTAGGCACTGAAGCTTTCTTT. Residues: CASQQGLGTEAFF.

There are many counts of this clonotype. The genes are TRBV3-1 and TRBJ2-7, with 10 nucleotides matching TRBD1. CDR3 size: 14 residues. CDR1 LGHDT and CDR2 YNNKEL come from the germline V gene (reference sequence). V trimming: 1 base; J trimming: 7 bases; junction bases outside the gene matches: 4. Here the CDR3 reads CASSQGTGGFEQYF. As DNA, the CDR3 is TGTGCCAGCAGCCAAGGGACAGGGGGATTTGAGCAGTACTTC.

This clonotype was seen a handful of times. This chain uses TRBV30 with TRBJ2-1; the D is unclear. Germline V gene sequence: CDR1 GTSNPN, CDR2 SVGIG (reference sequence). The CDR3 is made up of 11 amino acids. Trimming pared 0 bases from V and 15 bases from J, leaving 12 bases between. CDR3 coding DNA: TGTGCCTGGAGTGTAAGAGTTGATTTGTTCTTC. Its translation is CAWSVRVDLFF.

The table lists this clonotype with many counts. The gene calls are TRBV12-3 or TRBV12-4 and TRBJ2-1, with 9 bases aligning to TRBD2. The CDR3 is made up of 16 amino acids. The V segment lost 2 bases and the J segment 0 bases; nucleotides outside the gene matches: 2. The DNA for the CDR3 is TGTGCCAGCAGTTTACTAGCGGGGAGCTCCTACAATGAGCAGTTCTTC. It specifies CASSLLAGSSYNEQFF.

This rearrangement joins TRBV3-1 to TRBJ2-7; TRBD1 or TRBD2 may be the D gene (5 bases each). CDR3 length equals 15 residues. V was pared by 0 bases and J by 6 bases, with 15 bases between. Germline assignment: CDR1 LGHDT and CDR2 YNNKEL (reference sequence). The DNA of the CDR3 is TGTGCCAGCAGCCAAGATTTGGGGGTAATGATCGAGCAGTACTTC. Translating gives CASSQDLGVMIEQYF.

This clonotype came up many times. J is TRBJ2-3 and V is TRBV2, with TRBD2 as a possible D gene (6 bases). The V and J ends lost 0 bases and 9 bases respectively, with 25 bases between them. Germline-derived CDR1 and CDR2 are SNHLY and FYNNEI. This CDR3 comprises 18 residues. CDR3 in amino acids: CASSEAGLGGLGPGTQYF. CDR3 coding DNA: TGTGCCAGCAGTGAAGCGGGGTTGGGGGGTCTAGGGCCGGGGACGCAGTATTTT.

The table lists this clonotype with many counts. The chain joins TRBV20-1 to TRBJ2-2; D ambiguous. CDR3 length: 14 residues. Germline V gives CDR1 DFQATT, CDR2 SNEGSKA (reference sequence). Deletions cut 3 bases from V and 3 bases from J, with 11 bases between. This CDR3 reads CSASKGTYTGELFF. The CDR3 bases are TGCAGTGCTAGTAAAGGAACATACACCGGGGAGCTGTTTTTT.

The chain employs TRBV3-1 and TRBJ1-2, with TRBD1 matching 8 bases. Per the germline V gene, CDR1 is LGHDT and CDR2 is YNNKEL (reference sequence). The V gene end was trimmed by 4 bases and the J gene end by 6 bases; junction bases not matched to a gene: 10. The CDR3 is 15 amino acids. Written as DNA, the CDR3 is TGTGCCAGCAGCCTTGGCCCGGGACAGGAGAATGGCTACACCTTC. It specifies CASSLGPGQENGYTF.

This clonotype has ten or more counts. CDR3 in DNA: TGTGCCATCATAGTTAGTTCCCTGTACAATGAGCAGTTCTTC. Its translation: CAIIVSSLYNEQFF. This chain joins TRBV10-3 and TRBJ2-1; no clear D. Between the trimmed V and J ends, which lost 7 bases and 4 bases, there was a span of 14 bases. There are 14 residues in the CDR3. Germline lookup yields CDR1 ENHRY and CDR2 SYGVKD.

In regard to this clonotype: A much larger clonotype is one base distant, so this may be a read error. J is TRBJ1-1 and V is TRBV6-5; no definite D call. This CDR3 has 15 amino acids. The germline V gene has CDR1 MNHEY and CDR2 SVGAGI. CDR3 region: CASGYTPNTNTEAFF. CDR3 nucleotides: TGTGCCAGCGGTTACACCCCCAACACGAACACTGAAGCTTTCTTT.

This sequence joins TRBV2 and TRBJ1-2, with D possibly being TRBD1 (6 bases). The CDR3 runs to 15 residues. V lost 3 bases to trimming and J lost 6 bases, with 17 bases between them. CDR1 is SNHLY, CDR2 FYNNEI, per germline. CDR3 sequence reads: CASSEGLAGVHGYTF. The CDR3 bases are TGTGCCAGCAGTGAGGGTTTGGCAGGGGTGCATGGCTACACCTTC.

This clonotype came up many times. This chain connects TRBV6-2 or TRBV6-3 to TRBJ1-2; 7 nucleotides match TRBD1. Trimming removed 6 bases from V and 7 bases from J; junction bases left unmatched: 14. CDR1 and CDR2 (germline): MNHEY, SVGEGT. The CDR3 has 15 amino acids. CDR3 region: CASSPRTGLSSGYTF. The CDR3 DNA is TGTGCCAGCAGCCCAAGGACAGGACTAAGCAGTGGCTACACCTTC.

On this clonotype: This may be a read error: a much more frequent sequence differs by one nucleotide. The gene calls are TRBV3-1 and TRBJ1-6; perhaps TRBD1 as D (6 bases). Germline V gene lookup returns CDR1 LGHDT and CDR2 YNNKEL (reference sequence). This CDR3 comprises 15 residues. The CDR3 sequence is CTSSQERQDNSPLHF. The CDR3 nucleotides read TGTACCAGCAGCCAAGAACGACAGGATAATTCACCCCTCCACTTT.